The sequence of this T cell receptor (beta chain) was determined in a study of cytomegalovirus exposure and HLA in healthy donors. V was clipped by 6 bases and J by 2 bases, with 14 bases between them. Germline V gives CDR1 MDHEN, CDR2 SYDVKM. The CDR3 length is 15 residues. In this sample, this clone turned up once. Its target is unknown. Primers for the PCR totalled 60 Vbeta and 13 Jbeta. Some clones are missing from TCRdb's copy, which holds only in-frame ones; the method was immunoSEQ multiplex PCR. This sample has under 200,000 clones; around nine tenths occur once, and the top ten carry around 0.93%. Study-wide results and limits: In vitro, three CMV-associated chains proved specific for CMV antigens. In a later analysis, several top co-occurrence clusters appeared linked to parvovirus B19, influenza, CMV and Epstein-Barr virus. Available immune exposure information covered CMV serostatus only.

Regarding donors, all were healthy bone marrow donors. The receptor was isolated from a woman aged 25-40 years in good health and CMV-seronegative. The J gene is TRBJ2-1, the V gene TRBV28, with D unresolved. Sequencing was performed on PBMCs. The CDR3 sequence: CASRKRLVAYNEQFF. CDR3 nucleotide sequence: TGTGCCAGCAGAAAACGGCTAGTGGCCTACAATGAGCAGTTCTTC.